The 19 T cell receptor beta chains below all came from one sample that was sequenced in a study of blood T cells in healthy people across ages. A second PCR, run for about 7 to 11 cycles, used a sample-barcoded 5' primer plus a J-beta primer mix. Using its own MiXCR run on the 5' RACE reads, TCRdb lists one record per CDR3 protein. In the table there are almost 800,000 distinct CDR3 sequences, 58% of which are singletons. Specimen: blood. These receptor sequences come from a man aged 30 to 45 in good health.

This clonotype was recorded a few times. The chain couples TRBV20-1 to TRBJ2-1, with D maybe TRBD2 (6 bases). V lost 1 base and J 5 bases, leaving 12 bases between the germline ends. Germline V gene sequence: CDR1 DFQATT, CDR2 SNEGSKA (reference sequence). CDR3 length: 14 amino acids. The DNA for the CDR3 is TGCAGTGCTAGAGTCGGTAGCGGCCACAATGAGCAGTTCTTC. Residues: CSARVGSGHNEQFF.

This clonotype was seen a few times. This rearrangement joins TRBV28 to TRBJ2-5; D is perhaps TRBD1 or TRBD2 (5 bases each). The better agreement between TRBJ2-7 and the DNA end casts doubt on the J call. Germline values: CDR1 MDHEN, CDR2 SYDVKM. This CDR3 comprises 13 residues. The CDR3 spells CASVNGGRYEQYF. Here the CDR3 DNA reads TGTGCCAGCGTTAATGGGGGACGTTACGAGCAGTACTTC.

The genes are TRBV4-3 and TRBJ2-3, with 7 bases matching TRBD2. This CDR3 has 13 amino acids. Looked up from germline, CDR1 is LGHNA and CDR2 is YSLEER. V lost 5 bases and J lost 6; bases outside the gene matches: 5. DNA of the CDR3: TGCGCCAGCAGCGTGCGGGAGAAGGATACGCAGTATTTT. It translates to CASSVREKDTQYF.

This clonotype has just a few counts. V gene TRBV27 combines with J gene TRBJ2-7; TRBD2 is a possible D gene (6 bases). V was clipped by 5 bases and J by 4 bases, with 21 bases between them. The germline V gene has CDR1 MNHEY and CDR2 SMNVEV (reference sequence). The CDR3 is 16 amino acids. Here the CDR3 DNA reads TGTGCCAGCAGTCCCTACTCCCCGGGACTCAGATACGAGCAGTACTTC. This codes for CASSPYSPGLRYEQYF.

The chain combines TRBV18 with TRBJ2-7; 8 nucleotides match TRBD1. The CDR3 consists of 13 residues. With 6 bases clipped from V and 5 bases from J, the junction kept 6 bases outside the gene matches. The V gene's germline CDR1 is KGHSH and CDR2 LQKENI. The CDR3 sequence is CASSTDRGDEQYF. The CDR3 DNA reads as TGTGCCAGCTCGACCGACAGGGGTGACGAGCAGTACTTC.

Written as DNA, the CDR3 is TGTGCCAGCAGCCCTGGCCCGGAAGATACGCAGTATTTT. It codes for CASSPGPEDTQYF. The rearrangement links TRBV7-2 to TRBJ2-3; no reliable D call. Trimming pared 5 bases from V and 5 bases from J, leaving 11 bases between. The CDR3 contains 13 residues. Germline CDR1 SGHTA, CDR2 FQGNSA.

This chain connects TRBV29-1 to TRBJ1-1; D gene ambiguous. The ends were cut back, 4 bases at V and 2 bases at J, with 8 bases in the middle. This CDR3 has 12 residues. The germline V gene has CDR1 SQVTM and CDR2 ANQGSEA. CDR3 DNA sequence: TGCAGCGTTGGGAGCCTTAACACTGAAGCTTTCTTT. Residues: CSVGSLNTEAFF.

The gene calls are TRBV30 and TRBJ2-5; 8 nucleotides agree with TRBD1. CDR3 length equals 13 residues. In germline, CDR1 is GTSNPN, CDR2 SVGIG (reference sequence). Unmatched junction bases numbered 4, after V lost 2 bases and J lost 5 bases. As DNA, the CDR3 is TGTGCCTGGAGTTCACAGGGGGGTGAGACCCAGTACTTC. Its protein is CAWSSQGGETQYF.

As DNA, the CDR3 is TGTGCCAGCAGCACTCGCCCTTTAGGACTAGCGGAAACCTACGAGCAGTACTTC. Translating gives CASSTRPLGLAETYEQYF. V is TRBV21-1 and J is TRBJ2-4; TRBD2 was called by the table and not checked on the DNA. The J call could be wrong; TRBJ2-7 is a better fit for the DNA end. TRBV21-1 is a pseudogene locus. This CDR3 is built from 18 residues.

V usage is TRBV27 and J usage is TRBJ2-7; D tentatively fits TRBD1 or TRBD2 (5 bases each). Germline CDR1 and CDR2: MNHEY and SMNVEV (reference sequence). Trimming pared 6 bases from V and 4 bases from J, leaving 22 bases between. This CDR3 has 16 residues. The CDR3 DNA sequence: TGTGCCAGCAGCCGAGCCCCGGGACCGACGGATTACGAGCAGTACTTC. It specifies CASSRAPGPTDYEQYF.

The chain links TRBV24-1 to TRBJ2-7; D may be TRBD1 or TRBD2 (6 bases each). This CDR3 spans 15 amino acids. Trimming removed 2 bases from V and 2 bases from J, with 12 bases in between. Germline V gene data show CDR1 as KGHDR and CDR2 as SFDVKD. CDR3 sequence: CATSDSRGRAYEQYF. The CDR3 nucleotides read TGTGCCACCAGTGATTCCCGGGGGCGCGCCTACGAGCAGTACTTC.

This clonotype has only a few counts. V gene TRBV14 combines with J gene TRBJ2-7, with D perhaps assigned TRBD1 or TRBD2 (5 bases each). Germline V gives CDR1 SGHDN, CDR2 FVKESK. The CDR3 runs to 12 residues. V lost 4 bases, J lost 6 bases, and 10 bases lay in between. This chain's CDR3 is CASSPHGGEQYF. CDR3 nucleotides: TGTGCCAGCAGCCCACATGGGGGCGAGCAGTACTTC. The full variable domain, completed using reference TRBV14 and TRBJ2-7, is EAGVTQFPSHSVIEKGQTVTLRCDPISGHDNLYWYRRVMGKEIKFLLHFVKESKQDESGMPNNRFLAERTGGTYSTLKVQPAELEDSGVYFCASSPHGGEQYFGPGTRLTVT.

The V and J genes are TRBV11-2 and TRBJ2-7, with D uncertain. V shed 0 bases and J shed 5 bases, with 14 bases lying between them. The germline CDR1 and CDR2 sequences are SGHAT and FQNNGV. The CDR3 contains 15 residues. CDR3 sequence: CASSLDRTVGHEQYF. CDR3 nucleotides: TGTGCCAGCAGCTTAGATCGCACGGTTGGGCACGAGCAGTACTTC.

The J gene is TRBJ1-1, the V gene TRBV29-1, with D unclear. V lost 1 base, J lost 3 bases, and 15 bases lay in between. CDR1 is SQVTM, CDR2 ANQGSEA, per germline. This CDR3 is 15 amino acids long. CDR3 nucleotides: TGCAGCGTTGAAGCGAAATACTGGCGGGACACTGAAGCTTTCTTT. Translation gives CSVEAKYWRDTEAFF.

The chain couples TRBV20-1 to TRBJ1-2; 9 bases agree with TRBD1. CDR3 length equals 14 residues. CDR1 is DFQATT, CDR2 SNEGSKA, per germline (reference sequence). The ends lost 3 bases at V and 4 bases at J; junction bases unmatched: 6. The DNA of the CDR3 is TGCAGTGCTAGTGGACAGGGGAAGGGCTATGGCTACACCTTC. Protein: CSASGQGKGYGYTF.

The chain carries TRBV20-1 and TRBJ2-3; no firm D call. The germline gives CDR1 DFQATT, CDR2 SNEGSKA (reference sequence). With 6 bases removed from V and 4 bases from J, the gap between germline ends came to 14 bases. The CDR3 runs 13 residues. CDR3 nucleotides: TGCAGTGCAAGGGCTAGTTCGGCAGATACGCAGTATTTT. Protein product: CSARASSADTQYF.

This clonotype was seen a handful of times. The chain has TRBV5-1 and TRBJ2-7, with a tentative D call TRBD1 (6 bases). In germline, CDR1 is SGHRS, CDR2 YFSETQ. The V end was cut by 8 bases, the J end by 0 bases, with 18 bases between. This CDR3 has 15 residues. In nucleotides, the CDR3 is TGCGCCAGTACCTCAGGGGAACTTACCTCCTACGAGCAGTACTTC. As protein: CASTSGELTSYEQYF.

V is TRBV7-2 and J is TRBJ2-7, with TRBD1 as a possible D gene (6 bases). CDR1 SGHTA and CDR2 FQGNSA come from the germline V gene. Trimming removed 5 bases at V and 4 bases at J, with 21 bases between. The CDR3 is 16 amino acids. The CDR3 region is CASSHPRDTEDYEQYF. Written as DNA, the CDR3 is TGTGCCAGCAGCCATCCCCGGGACACCGAGGATTACGAGCAGTACTTC.

This chain joins TRBV7-9 and TRBJ2-1; TRBD2 might be the D (6 bases). V gave up 6 bases and J gave up 3 bases, with 15 bases separating them. The length of the CDR3 is 15 residues. Germline V CDR1 and CDR2: SEHNR, FQNEAQ (reference sequence). CDR3 nucleotide sequence: TGTGCCAGCAGTTCCAGACTAGTCGACTACAATGAGCAGTTCTTC. Residues: CASSSRLVDYNEQFF.